A single sample gave rise to the 30 T cell receptor beta chains below, sequenced in a study of blood T cell repertoires in COVID-19. The protocol was immunoSEQ multiplex PCR, while the TCRdb copy is restricted to in-frame clones and leaves out a portion. The sample yields approximately 290,000 clones, about 89% seen once. Sequencing was done on a sample of peripheral blood. These receptors originate from a woman aged 55-70 years with acute or convalescent COVID-19.

In its sample, this clone was seen a few times. The chain joins TRBV20-1 to TRBJ1-1; 7 bases map to TRBD1. Germline-derived CDR1 and CDR2 are DFQATT and SNEGSKA (reference sequence). J lost 5 bases, V lost 3 bases, and 12 bases had no gene match. The CDR3 consists of 15 residues. The CDR3 DNA reads TGCAGTGCTAGTTCCCCTAAGGGGGCGCGAACTGAAGCTTTCTTT. This gives the protein CSASSPKGARTEAFF.

The rearrangement joins TRBV14 to TRBJ1-6, with D unclear. The CDR3 sequence is 15 residues long. From germline, CDR1 is SGHDN and CDR2 FVKESK. V shed 1 base and J shed 9 bases, with 13 bases lying between them. DNA of the CDR3: TGTGCCAGCAGCCAAGTCCCGGGGATGGGTTCACCCCTCCACTTT. The encoded protein is CASSQVPGMGSPLHF. The full variable domain, in which reference TRBV14 and TRBJ1-6 provide the parts outside the CDR3, is EAGVTQFPSHSVIEKGQTVTLRCDPISGHDNLYWYRRVMGKEIKFLLHFVKESKQDESGMPNNRFLAERTGGTYSTLKVQPAELEDSGVYFCASSQVPGMGSPLHFGNGTRLTVT.

The chain joins TRBV7-2 to TRBJ2-3, with D perhaps TRBD1 (5 bases). Trimming removed 1 base from V and 2 bases from J, with 13 bases in between. This CDR3 region has 16 residues. In germline, CDR1 is SGHTA, CDR2 FQGNSA. The CDR3 DNA follows: TGTGCCAGCAGCTTAGGTGGGAACAGGATCACAGATACGCAGTATTTT. Translating it yields CASSLGGNRITDTQYF.

The chain combines TRBV30 with TRBJ1-4, with TRBD1 matching over 10 bases. The V and J ends lost 5 bases and 3 bases, in that order; junction bases with no gene match: 9. The germline V gene has CDR1 GTSNPN and CDR2 SVGIG (reference sequence). The CDR3 loop spans 16 amino acids. The chain's CDR3 is CAWEGQGDRSNEKLFF. CDR3 bases: TGTGCCTGGGAAGGACAGGGGGATCGATCTAATGAAAAACTGTTTTTT.

The J gene is TRBJ1-2, the V gene TRBV28; TRBD1 matches at 7 bases. Germline CDR1 is MDHEN and CDR2 is SYDVKM. V gave up 7 bases and J gave up 4 bases; unmatched junction bases: 9. CDR3 length: 14 residues. CDR3 nucleotides: TGTGCCAGCAACTTCAGGGACAGCAGCTATGGCTACACCTTC. Amino acids: CASNFRDSSYGYTF.

The chain is built from TRBV9 and TRBJ1-5, with D tentatively TRBD1 (6 bases). V gave up 3 bases and J gave up 6 bases, with 13 bases separating them. Germline values: CDR1 SGDLS, CDR2 YYNGEE. The CDR3 is made up of 14 amino acids. In DNA form, the CDR3 reads TGTGCCAGCAGCGCGTCAGGGGCCAGTCAGCCCCAGCATTTT. This codes for CASSASGASQPQHF.

Concerning this clone: One end of the junction does not line up with germline, which may come from a read error. The J gene is TRBJ2-1, the V gene TRBV4-2, with a weak D call TRBD2 (6 bases). CDR3 size: 16 residues. Germline CDR1 and CDR2: LGHNA and YNFKEQ. Here the CDR3 reads CASTQGGNDLYNEQFF. The CDR3 nucleotides read TGTGCCAGCACCCAAGGAGGGAACGACTTATACAATGAGCAGTTCTTC.

The chain combines TRBV2 with TRBJ1-6, with TRBD1 identical over 9 bases. This CDR3 region has 14 residues. The germline V gene has CDR1 SNHLY and CDR2 FYNNEI. With V trimmed by 3 bases and J by 10 bases, 4 bases remained unmatched. The DNA for the CDR3 is TGTGCCAGCAGTGAGGGACAGGGAAGATCACCCCTCCACTTT. Translated, it gives CASSEGQGRSPLHF.

The CDR3 region has the DNA TGTGCCAGCAGTTACCCCACAGCGGCTGGAAACACCATATATTTT. Amino acids: CASSYPTAAGNTIYF. The chain combines TRBV6-6 with TRBJ1-3; no firm D call. Trimming took 2 bases from V and 2 from J, leaving 10 bases between them. This CDR3 is built from 15 residues. CDR1 and CDR2 from the germline V gene are MNHNY and SVGAGI (reference sequence).

The rearrangement uses TRBV28 and TRBJ2-7; D uncertain. This CDR3 is built from 15 residues. The germline V and J ends were trimmed by 5 bases and 2 bases, with 16 bases remaining between them. In germline, CDR1 is MDHEN, CDR2 SYDVKM. The CDR3 nucleotides read TGTGCCAGCAGTCCCTCTAGTCCTAAACCCTACGAGCAGTACTTC. Translated, it gives CASSPSSPKPYEQYF.

The V and J genes are TRBV3-1 (or the pseudogene TRBV3-2) and TRBJ2-3, with 8 nucleotides matching TRBD2. CDR3 size: 15 residues. J lost 3 bases, V lost 1 base, and 3 bases had no gene match. Germline V lookup: CDR1 LGHDT, CDR2 YNNKEL (reference sequence). The CDR3 region has the DNA TGTGCCAGCAGCCAAGGTAGCGGGATAACAGATACGCAGTATTTT. Translated: CASSQGSGITDTQYF.

The chain couples TRBV28 to TRBJ2-2; tentatively, D is TRBD1 (6 bases). The V end was cut by 6 bases, the J end by 0 bases, with 11 bases between. CDR1 is MDHEN and CDR2 is SYDVKM in the germline V gene. The CDR3 is 15 residues long. The DNA for the CDR3 is TGTGCCAGCAGAGGCTCAGGGGCGAACACCGGGGAGCTGTTTTTT. Amino acid sequence: CASRGSGANTGELFF.

The rearrangement uses TRBV11-1 and TRBJ2-3, with no clear D. The CDR3 sequence is 13 residues long. Germline CDR1 reads SGHAT; CDR2 reads FQDESV (reference sequence). V lost 7 bases and J 1 base, leaving 9 bases between the germline ends. CDR3 region: CASTWARTDTQYF. CDR3 nucleotides: TGTGCCAGCACCTGGGCGCGCACAGATACGCAGTATTTT.

The chain links TRBV5-1 to TRBJ1-6; D call uncertain. This CDR3 comprises 14 residues. Trimming pared 1 base from V and 6 bases from J, leaving 8 bases between. CDR1 and CDR2 from the germline V gene are SGHRS and YFSETQ. This CDR3 reads CASSLSQVNSPLHF. The CDR3 coding sequence is TGCGCCAGCAGCTTGAGTCAGGTTAATTCACCCCTCCACTTT.

A single count supports this clone. The chain carries TRBV7-8 and TRBJ2-7; D gene unclear. The CDR3 contains 14 residues. CDR1 SGHVS and CDR2 FQNEAQ come from the germline V gene. V was pared by 4 bases and J by 2 bases, with 12 bases between. The CDR3 DNA is TGTGCCAGCAGCTCGACAAGAATCCCCTACGAGCAGTACTTC. Translating gives CASSSTRIPYEQYF.

The chain carries TRBV19 and TRBJ1-6; a possible D gene is TRBD1 (6 bases). V lost 8 bases and J lost 8, with 13 bases in between. The CDR3 covers 13 residues. CDR1 is LNHDA, CDR2 SQIVND, per germline (reference sequence). The CDR3 loop is CASDWGRDSPLHF. CDR3 coding DNA: TGTGCCAGTGATTGGGGGCGCGATTCACCCCTCCACTTT.

The V and J genes are TRBV2 and TRBJ2-3; 8 nucleotides agree with TRBD1. The CDR3 is 15 amino acids. CDR1 and CDR2 from the germline V gene are SNHLY and FYNNEI. Trimming took 9 bases from V and 3 from J; bases not matched to a gene: 11. CDR3 sequence: CASKPGTGATDTQYF. The DNA of the CDR3 is TGTGCCAGTAAACCCGGGACAGGAGCAACAGATACGCAGTATTTT.

This chain uses TRBV19 with TRBJ2-1, with 8 bases fitting TRBD1. Unmatched junction bases numbered 8, after V lost 1 base and J lost 0 bases. This CDR3 comprises 18 residues. The germline V gene encodes CDR1 LNHDA and CDR2 SQIVND (reference sequence). CDR3 sequence (DNA): TGTGCCAGTAGTATAGGGGCTCAGGGGGCCCGCTCCTACAATGAGCAGTTCTTC. This translates into CASSIGAQGARSYNEQFF.

The rearrangement uses TRBV21-1 and TRBJ1-1; the table assigns TRBD1, which was not confirmed against the DNA. TRBV21-1 is a pseudogene. The CDR3 covers 15 residues. The CDR3 region has the DNA TGTGCCAGCAGCACGGGACAGGGGTGCGATCCTGAAGCTTTCTTT. Translation gives CASSTGQGCDPEAFF.

The CDR3 DNA reads TGTGCCAGCAGTGACCTGGGGGCGCGACAAGAGACCCAGTACTTC. Protein sequence: CASSDLGARQETQYF. The chain recombines TRBV6-4 with TRBJ2-5; TRBD1 might be the D (6 bases). The ends were cut back, 2 bases at V and 2 bases at J, with 12 bases in the middle. The CDR3 consists of 15 residues. Per germline, CDR1 MRHNA and CDR2 SNTAGT.

This chain links TRBV7-2 with TRBJ2-1; 11 positions agree with TRBD1. The germline V gene encodes CDR1 SGHTA and CDR2 FQGNSA. CDR3 length: 16 amino acids. J was trimmed by 2 bases and V by 4 bases; bases with no gene match: 4. This CDR3 is CASSSPGQGAYNEQFF. For the CDR3, the DNA is TGTGCCAGCAGCTCACCGGGACAGGGGGCCTACAATGAGCAGTTCTTC.

The chain is built from TRBV2 and TRBJ2-1, with 7 bases matching TRBD1. Germline V gene lookup returns CDR1 SNHLY and CDR2 FYNNEI. CDR3 size: 14 residues. The trim removed 1 base at V and 6 bases at J, leaving 3 bases unmatched. The CDR3 DNA is TGTGCCAGCAGTGAAGAGAACAGGGGCAATGAGCAGTTCTTC. This translates into CASSEENRGNEQFF.

The V and J genes are TRBV7-9 and TRBJ2-3; D ambiguous. The CDR3 has 11 residues. The V and J ends lost 9 bases and 3 bases respectively, with 7 bases between them. From germline, CDR1 is SEHNR and CDR2 FQNEAQ (reference sequence). CDR3 in amino acids: CASGLTDTQYF. CDR3 coding DNA: TGTGCCAGTGGTCTAACAGATACGCAGTATTTT.

The V and J genes are TRBV6-5 and TRBJ2-7; TRBD1 is a possible D gene (6 bases). V was clipped by 4 bases and J by 3 bases, with 13 bases between them. The CDR3 runs 14 residues. From germline, CDR1 is MNHEY and CDR2 SVGAGI. This chain's CDR3 is CASSSYRALYEQYF. The CDR3 bases are TGTGCCAGCAGTTCGTACAGGGCTCTCTACGAGCAGTACTTC.

This chain connects TRBV3-1 (or the pseudogene TRBV3-2) to TRBJ2-1, with D tentatively TRBD1 (5 bases). This CDR3 comprises 13 residues. Between the trimmed V and J ends, which lost 4 bases and 4 bases, there was a span of 8 bases. The germline gives CDR1 LGHDT, CDR2 YNNKEL (reference sequence). CDR3 DNA sequence: TGTGCCAGCAGCCGAGACAGATACAATGAGCAGTTCTTC. Its protein is CASSRDRYNEQFF.

The CDR3 nucleotides are TGTGCCAGCAGCCTGACAGGGGTTGGGGCCAACGTCCTGACTTTC. Its protein product is CASSLTGVGANVLTF. V gene TRBV7-2 combines with J gene TRBJ2-6; 8 nucleotides align to TRBD1. Germline V lookup: CDR1 SGHTA, CDR2 FQGNSA. V was pared by 5 bases and J by 3 bases, with 3 bases of the junction left unmatched. This CDR3 comprises 15 residues.

The chain employs TRBV5-4 and TRBJ1-6, with 7 bases aligning to TRBD1. With 0 bases clipped from V and 7 bases from J, the junction kept 4 bases outside the gene matches. CDR1 and CDR2 from the germline V gene are SGHNT and YYREEE (reference sequence). The CDR3 is made up of 15 amino acids. CDR3 in amino acids: CASSLVDRVNSPLHF. In nucleotides, the CDR3 is TGTGCCAGCAGCTTGGTAGACAGGGTGAATTCACCCCTCCACTTT.

This CDR3 is CASRITGEDPYEQYF. CDR3 nucleotides: TGTGCCAGCAGAATTACAGGGGAAGACCCCTACGAGCAGTACTTC. The chain uses TRBV6-5 and TRBJ2-7; the match to TRBD1 covers 7 bases. CDR1 is MNHEY and CDR2 is SVGAGI in the germline V gene. The CDR3 is 15 amino acids. V lost 6 bases and J lost 2; bases outside the gene matches: 10.

This rearrangement joins TRBV6-6 to TRBJ2-5, with 7 nucleotides matching TRBD2. V was clipped by 6 bases and J by 3 bases; unmatched bases: 7. This CDR3 has 14 residues. CDR1 MNHNY and CDR2 SVGAGI come from the germline V gene (reference sequence). The CDR3, as DNA: TGTGCCAGCAGAAGCGGGATAGGAAAAGAGACCCAGTACTTC. Amino acids: CASRSGIGKETQYF.

The V gene is TRBV7-3, the J gene TRBJ1-2; 10 bases are a match to TRBD1. CDR1 SGHTA and CDR2 FQGTGA come from the germline V gene. The CDR3 extends over 15 amino acids. The ends lost 5 bases at V and 8 bases at J; junction bases unmatched: 11. The CDR3 protein is CASSRTGQGLSGYTF. DNA of the CDR3: TGTGCCAGCAGCCGAACGGGACAGGGGTTATCAGGCTACACCTTC.